This T cell receptor (beta chain) was retrieved from a study of CD8+ T cells in alopecia areata. Study information: Treated patients were given oral tofacitinib, which was dosed at 5 to 10 mg twice daily.

Extracted RNA was reverse transcribed into cDNA, the sequencing template. The protocol was immunoSEQ multiplex PCR, while the TCRdb copy is restricted to in-frame clones and leaves out a portion. The profile shows fewer than 250,000 clones, more than 45% of them singletons. The length of the CDR3 is 17 residues. Germline CDR1 reads LGHNA; CDR2 reads YNFKEQ. Trimming removed 6 bases at V and 0 bases at J, with 15 bases between. V gene TRBV4-2 combines with J gene TRBJ2-6, with D tentatively TRBD1 or TRBD2 (6 bases each). Sequencing was performed on CD4+ T cells sorted from blood, taken at week 0. The sequence came from a human donor with alopecia areata. CDR3 in DNA: TGTGCCAGCAGTAGGGGGGACACCCGCTCTGGGGCCAACGTCCTGACTTTC. Amino acids: CASSRGDTRSGANVLTF.